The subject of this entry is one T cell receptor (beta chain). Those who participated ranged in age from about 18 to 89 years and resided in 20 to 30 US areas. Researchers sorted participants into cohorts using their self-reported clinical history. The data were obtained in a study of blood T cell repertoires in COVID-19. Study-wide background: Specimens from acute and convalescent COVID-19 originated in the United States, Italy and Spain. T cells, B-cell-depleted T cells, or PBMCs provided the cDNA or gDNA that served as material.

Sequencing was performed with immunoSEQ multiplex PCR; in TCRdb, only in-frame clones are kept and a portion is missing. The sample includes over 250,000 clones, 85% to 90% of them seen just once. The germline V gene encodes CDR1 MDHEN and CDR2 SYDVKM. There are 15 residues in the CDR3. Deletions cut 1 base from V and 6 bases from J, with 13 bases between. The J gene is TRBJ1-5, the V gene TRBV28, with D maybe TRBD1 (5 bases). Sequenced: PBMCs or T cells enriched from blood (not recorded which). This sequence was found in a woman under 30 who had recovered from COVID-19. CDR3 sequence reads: CASSLSAGSTQPQHF. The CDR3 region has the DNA TGTGCCAGCAGTTTATCGGCAGGGTCGACTCAGCCCCAGCATTTT.